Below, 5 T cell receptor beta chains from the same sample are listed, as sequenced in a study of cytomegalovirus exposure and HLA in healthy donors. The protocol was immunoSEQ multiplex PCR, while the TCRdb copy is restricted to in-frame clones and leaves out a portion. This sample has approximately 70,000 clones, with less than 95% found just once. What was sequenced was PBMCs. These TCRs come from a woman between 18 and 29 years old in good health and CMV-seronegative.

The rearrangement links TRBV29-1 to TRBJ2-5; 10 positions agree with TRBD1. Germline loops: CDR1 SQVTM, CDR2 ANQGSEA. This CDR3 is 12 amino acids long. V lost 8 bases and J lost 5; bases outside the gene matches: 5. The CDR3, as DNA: TGCAGCACGACAGGGGGCGCGGAGACCCAGTACTTC. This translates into CSTTGGAETQYF.

CDR3 coding DNA: TGTGCCAGCAGCCCTTATGGGGCCTCTGGGGCCAACGTCCTGACTTTC. Protein product: CASSPYGASGANVLTF. V and J are TRBV9 and TRBJ2-6; possible D gene TRBD1, 5 bases. CDR3 length: 16 residues. Trimming shortened V by 4 bases and J by 0 bases, and 11 bases separated the two germline ends. In germline, CDR1 is SGDLS, CDR2 YYNGEE.

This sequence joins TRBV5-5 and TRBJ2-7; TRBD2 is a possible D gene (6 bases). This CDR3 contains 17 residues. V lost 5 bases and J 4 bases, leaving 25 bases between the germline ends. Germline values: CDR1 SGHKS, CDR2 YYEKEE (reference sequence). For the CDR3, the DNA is TGTGCCAGCAGGGAGTTCTCCGGGAGATCGGATGCTTACGAGCAGTACTTC. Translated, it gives CASREFSGRSDAYEQYF.

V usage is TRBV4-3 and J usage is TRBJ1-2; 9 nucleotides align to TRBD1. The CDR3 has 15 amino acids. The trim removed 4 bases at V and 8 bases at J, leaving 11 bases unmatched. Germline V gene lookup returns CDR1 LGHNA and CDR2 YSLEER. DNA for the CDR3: TGCGCCAGCAGCCGGGACAGGGAGGGGGCGAGAGGCTACACCTTC. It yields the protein CASSRDREGARGYTF.

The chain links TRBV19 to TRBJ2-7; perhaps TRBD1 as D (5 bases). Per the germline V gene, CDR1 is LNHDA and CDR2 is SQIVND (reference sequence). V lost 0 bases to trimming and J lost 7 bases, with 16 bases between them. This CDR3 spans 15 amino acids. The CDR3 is CASSIDAGRVGEQYF. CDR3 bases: TGTGCCAGTAGTATAGATGCCGGCAGGGTGGGGGAGCAGTACTTC. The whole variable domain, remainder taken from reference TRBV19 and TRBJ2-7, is DGGITQSPKYLFRKEGQNVTLSCEQNLNHDAMYWYRQDPGQGLRLIYYSQIVNDFQKGDIAEGYSVSREKKESFPLTVTSAQKNPTAFYLCASSIDAGRVGEQYFGPGTRLTVT.